The next 2 T cell receptor beta chains were all read from a single sample in a study of T cells after yellow fever vaccination. TCRdb itself ran the 5' RACE reads through MiXCR, one entry per CDR3 protein. The data show roughly 28,000 distinct CDR3 sequences, approximately 4.8% seen once. The sequences come from PBMCs, either bulk or a sorted T-cell subset (CD4+, CD8+, memory, or dextramer-sorted; not recorded which), collected on the day of the yellow fever booster vaccination. These receptors all come from a man between 18 and 35 years old who received the YFV17D yellow fever vaccine.

Many counts were recorded for this clonotype. The CDR3 nucleotides are TGCGCCAGCAGCCCACAGGGGCCCACCGGGGAGCTGTTTTTT. It codes for CASSPQGPTGELFF. The chain carries TRBV5-1 and TRBJ2-2, with 7 bases matching TRBD1. Germline trimming cut 4 bases from V and 4 bases from J; bases unmatched to any gene: 4. This CDR3 region has 14 residues. The germline V gene has CDR1 SGHRS and CDR2 YFSETQ.

In its sample, this clonotype was seen a few times. The chain recombines TRBV29-1 with TRBJ2-7; no definite D call. This CDR3 has 11 residues. Trimming removed 4 bases from V and 6 bases from J, with 10 bases in between. Per germline, CDR1 SQVTM and CDR2 ANQGSEA. CDR3 DNA sequence: TGCAGCGTTGGTTGGGGTACCGAGCAGTACGTC. Residues: CSVGWGTEQYV.